This T cell receptor beta chain was obtained from a study of shared clonotypes between healthy human individuals. General study results and limits: The authors sampled blood alone, and tissue repertoires likely differ.

Sorted subsets were amplified in replicate PCRs using 200 to 250 ng DNA, tens of thousands of T cell genomes. Using immunoSEQ multiplex PCR, the repertoire was profiled, and TCRdb retains in-frame clones only, with some absent. In the table there are roughly 2.5 million clones, roughly nine tenths of which are singletons. This CDR3 is 14 amino acids long. V lost 3 bases, J lost 1 base, and 10 bases lay in between. Germline V gene data show CDR1 as SGHNT and CDR2 as YYREEE (reference sequence). Regarding this clone: Its target is not known.

Naive CD45RA+ and memory CD45RA-negative subsets were split from CD4+ cells. The specimen was naive CD4+ T cells sorted from blood. Stated subset: CD45RA+ positively selected. The clonotype originates from a man aged 18-30 years in good health. V usage is TRBV5-4 and J usage is TRBJ1-1, with TRBD1 as a possible D gene (5 bases). CDR3 nucleotide sequence: TGTGCCAGCAGCTCGATTCAGGGGAACACTGAAGCTTTCTTT. It codes for CASSSIQGNTEAFF.